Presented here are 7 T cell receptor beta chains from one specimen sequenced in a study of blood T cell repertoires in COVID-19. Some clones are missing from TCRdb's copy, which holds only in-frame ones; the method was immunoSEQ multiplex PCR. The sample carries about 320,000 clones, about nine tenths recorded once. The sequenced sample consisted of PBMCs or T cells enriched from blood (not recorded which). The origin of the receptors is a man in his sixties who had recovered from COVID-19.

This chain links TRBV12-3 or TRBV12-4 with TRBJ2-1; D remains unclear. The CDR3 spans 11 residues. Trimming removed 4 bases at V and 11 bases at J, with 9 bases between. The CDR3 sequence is CASSYAPKQFF. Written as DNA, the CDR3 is TGTGCCAGCAGTTACGCCCCTAAGCAGTTCTTC.

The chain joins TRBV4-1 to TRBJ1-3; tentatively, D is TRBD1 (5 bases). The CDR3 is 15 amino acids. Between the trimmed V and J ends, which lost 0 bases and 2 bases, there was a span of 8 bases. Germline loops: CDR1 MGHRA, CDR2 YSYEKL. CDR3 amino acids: CASSQDGGAGNTIYF. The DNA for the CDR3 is TGCGCCAGCAGCCAAGATGGAGGGGCTGGAAACACCATATATTTT.

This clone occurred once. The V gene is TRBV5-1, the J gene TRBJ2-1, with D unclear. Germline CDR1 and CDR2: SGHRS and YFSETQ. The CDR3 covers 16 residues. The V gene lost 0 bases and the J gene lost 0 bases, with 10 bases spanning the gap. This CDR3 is CASSLAAGGSYNEQFF. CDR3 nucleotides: TGCGCCAGCAGCTTGGCCGCCGGCGGCTCCTACAATGAGCAGTTCTTC.

DNA for the CDR3: TGTGCCAGCAGCCCGACTAGGTACAATGAGCAGTTCTTC. Translated: CASSPTRYNEQFF. This chain uses TRBV6-5 with TRBJ2-1; maybe TRBD2 (6 bases). CDR1 and CDR2 (germline): MNHEY, SVGAGI. Trimming took 6 bases from V and 4 from J, leaving 10 bases between them. The CDR3 sequence is 13 residues long.

The CDR3 protein is CASSARTPYYGYTF. The DNA of the CDR3 is TGTGCCAGCAGTGCCCGGACACCTTACTATGGCTACACCTTC. This rearrangement joins TRBV6-1 to TRBJ1-2; D perhaps matches TRBD1 (5 bases). CDR1 is MNHNS, CDR2 SASEGT, per germline. CDR3 length equals 14 residues. Trimming pared 4 bases from V and 3 bases from J, leaving 12 bases between.

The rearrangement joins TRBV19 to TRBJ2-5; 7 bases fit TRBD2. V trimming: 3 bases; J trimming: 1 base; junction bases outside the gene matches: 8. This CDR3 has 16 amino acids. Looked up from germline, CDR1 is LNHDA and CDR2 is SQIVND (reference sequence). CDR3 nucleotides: TGTGCCAGTAGTATGTTAAGCGGGGCGTTCCAAGAGACCCAGTACTTC. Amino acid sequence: CASSMLSGAFQETQYF.

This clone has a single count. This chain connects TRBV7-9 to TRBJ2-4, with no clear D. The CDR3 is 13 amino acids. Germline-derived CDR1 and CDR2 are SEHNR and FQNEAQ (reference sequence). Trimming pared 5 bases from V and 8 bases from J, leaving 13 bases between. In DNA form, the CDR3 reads TGTGCCAGCAGCCCTCGGCGGCCTGACATTCAGTACTTC. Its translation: CASSPRRPDIQYF.